The entry below gives a single T cell receptor (beta chain) sequence along with its context. V lost 11 bases to trimming and J lost 1 base, with 18 bases between them. CDR1 SEHNR and CDR2 FQNEAQ come from the germline V gene (reference sequence). The CDR3 totals 14 residues. TCR beta libraries were built with iRepertoire HTBI primers and Arm-PCR of CDR3 regions. TCRdb re-called the multiplex PCR reads through MiXCR, storing one row per CDR3 protein. The sample gives a few hundred thousand distinct CDR3 sequences, around 17% of which show up once; 23% is in the top ten. The data stem from a study of regulatory T cells in long-lasting Graves disease. Study overall: Graves' patients with a new diagnosis had received antithyroid drugs under 3 months.

The time point here: newly diagnosed GD, antithyroid drugs for less than 3 months. From PBMCs, RNA was extracted and then used to make the TCR library. The same sample was also used in a study of T cells in Graves' hyperthyroidism and ophthalmopathy. As reported in that work: Primed by the HTBI set, a first-round RT-PCR was run on the TCR CDR3.

The receptor was isolated from a woman in her late teens or twenties with Graves disease. The rearrangement uses TRBV7-9 and TRBJ2-7, with D tentatively TRBD1 (6 bases). This material consisted of peripheral blood mononuclear cells (PBMCs), taken at new diagnosis, from a patient treated with antithyroid drugs. DNA of the CDR3: TGTGCCGGGCGCCGAGGGGGAGAGTCCTACGAGCAGTACTTC. Amino acid sequence: CAGRRGGESYEQYF.